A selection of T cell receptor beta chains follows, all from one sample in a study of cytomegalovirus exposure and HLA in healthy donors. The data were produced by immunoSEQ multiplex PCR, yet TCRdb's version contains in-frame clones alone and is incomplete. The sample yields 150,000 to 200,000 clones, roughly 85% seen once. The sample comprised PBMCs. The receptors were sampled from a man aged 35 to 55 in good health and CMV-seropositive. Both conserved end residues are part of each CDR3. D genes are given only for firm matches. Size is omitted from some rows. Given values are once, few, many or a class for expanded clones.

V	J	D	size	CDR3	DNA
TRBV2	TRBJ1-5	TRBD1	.	CASSDRTGDQPQHF	TGTGCCAGCAGTGACCGGACAGGGGATCAGCCCCAGCATTTT
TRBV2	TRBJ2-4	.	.	CASSEVGAGGYF	TGTGCCAGCAGTGAAGTGGGGGCGGGCGGGTACTTC
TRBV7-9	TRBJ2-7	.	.	CASSLESSAQPYEQYF	TGTGCCAGCAGCTTAGAATCGTCCGCCCAACCCTACGAGCAGTACTTC
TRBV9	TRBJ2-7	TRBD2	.	CASSASASGALYEQYF	TGTGCCAGCAGCGCCTCGGCTAGCGGGGCCTTATACGAGCAGTACTTC
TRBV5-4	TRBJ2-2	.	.	CASSPKTNTGELFF	TGTGCCAGCAGCCCAAAGACTAACACCGGGGAGCTGTTTTTT
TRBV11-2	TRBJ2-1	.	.	CASSQTYRAGYDEQFF	TGTGCCAGCAGCCAAACGTACAGGGCTGGTTATGATGAGCAGTTCTTC
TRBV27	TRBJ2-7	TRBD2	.	CASSLLTSGSTYEQYF	TGTGCCAGCAGTCTCTTGACTAGCGGGAGTACGTACGAGCAGTACTTC
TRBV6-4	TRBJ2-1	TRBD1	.	CASSRDRGSHEQFF	TGTGCCAGCAGCCGGGACAGGGGGTCTCATGAGCAGTTCTTC
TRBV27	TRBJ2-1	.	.	CASSLRRGGEGSYNEQFF	TGTGCCAGCAGTTTGAGGCGAGGGGGGGAGGGCTCCTACAATGAGCAGTTCTTC
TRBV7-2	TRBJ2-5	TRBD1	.	CASSKGQTKGTQYF	TGTGCCAGCAGCAAGGGACAGACGAAGGGGACCCAGTACTTC
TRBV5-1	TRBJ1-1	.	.	CASSLEGQATGTEAFF	TGCGCCAGCAGCTTGGAGGGCCAGGCAACAGGGACTGAAGCTTTCTTT
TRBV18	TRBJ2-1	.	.	CASSPTGSSYNEQFF	TGTGCCAGCTCACCCACAGGGAGCTCCTACAATGAGCAGTTCTTC
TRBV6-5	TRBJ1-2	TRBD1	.	CASSSETGRSYTF	TGTGCCAGCAGTTCCGAGACAGGGAGGAGCTACACCTTC
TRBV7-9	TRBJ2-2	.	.	CASSFPFPNTGELFF	TGTGCCAGCAGCTTCCCGTTCCCGAACACCGGGGAGCTGTTTTTT
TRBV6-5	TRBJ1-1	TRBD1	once	CASSYSYQGGTEAFF	TGTGCCAGCAGTTACTCGTATCAGGGGGGCACTGAAGCTTTCTTT
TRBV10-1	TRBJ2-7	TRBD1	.	CASSEGTASYEQYF	TGCGCCAGCAGTGAGGGGACAGCCTCCTACGAGCAGTACTTC
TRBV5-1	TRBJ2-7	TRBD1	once	CASSFGTGDYEQYF	TGCGCCAGCAGCTTCGGGACAGGGGACTACGAGCAGTACTTC
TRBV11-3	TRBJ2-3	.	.	CASSVGTRITQYF	TGTGCCAGCAGCGTCGGGACTCGTATTACGCAGTATTTT
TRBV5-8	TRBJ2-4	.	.	CASSPRFTGKAPDNTQYF	TGTGCCAGCAGCCCGCGATTCACAGGGAAGGCCCCAGATAACACTCAGTACTTC